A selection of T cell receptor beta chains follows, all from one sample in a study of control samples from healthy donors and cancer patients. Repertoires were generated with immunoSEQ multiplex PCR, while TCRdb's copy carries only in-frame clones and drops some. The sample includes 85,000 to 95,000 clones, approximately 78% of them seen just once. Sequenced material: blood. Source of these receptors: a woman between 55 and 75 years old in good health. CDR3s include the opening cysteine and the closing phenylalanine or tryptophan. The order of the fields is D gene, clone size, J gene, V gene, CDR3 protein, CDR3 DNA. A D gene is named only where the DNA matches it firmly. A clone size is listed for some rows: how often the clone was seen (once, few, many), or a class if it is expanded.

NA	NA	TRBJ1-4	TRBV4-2	CASSQDVHPATNEKLFF	TGTGCCAGCAGCCAAGATGTACACCCTGCAACTAATGAAAAACTGTTTTTT
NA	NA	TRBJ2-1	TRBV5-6	CASSFFAEYNEQFF	TGTGCCAGCAGCTTCTTTGCTGAGTACAATGAGCAGTTCTTC
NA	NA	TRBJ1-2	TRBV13	CASSLSGTPSYGYTF	TGTGCCAGCAGCTTATCAGGGACTCCTTCCTATGGCTACACCTTC
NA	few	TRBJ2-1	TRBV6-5	CASKLGRNEQFF	TGTGCCAGCAAGCTGGGGCGGAATGAGCAGTTCTTC
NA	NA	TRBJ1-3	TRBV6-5	CASSQGAGNTIYF	TGTGCCAGCAGCCAGGGAGCTGGAAACACCATATATTTT
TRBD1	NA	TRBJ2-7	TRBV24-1	CATSEPRQGAYEQYF	TGTGCCACCAGTGAGCCGAGACAGGGGGCCTACGAGCAGTACTTC
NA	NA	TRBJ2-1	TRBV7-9	CASSFAGAGYNREQFF	TGTGCCAGCAGCTTTGCGGGGGCGGGGTACAATCGTGAGCAGTTCTTC
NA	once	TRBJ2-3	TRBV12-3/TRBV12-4	CASRGTVTDTQYF	TGTGCCAGCAGGGGAACAGTCACAGATACGCAGTATTTT
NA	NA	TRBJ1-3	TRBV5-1	CASSLNLQGSGDTIYF	TGCGCCAGCAGCTTGAATTTGCAAGGGAGCGGGGACACCATATATTTT
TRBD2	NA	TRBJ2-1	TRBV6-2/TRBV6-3	CASSYGAGGHNEQFF	TGTGCCAGCAGTTACGGGGCGGGGGGCCACAATGAGCAGTTCTTC
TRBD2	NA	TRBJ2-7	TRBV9	CASSRTSGGYEQYF	TGTGCCAGCAGCAGGACTAGCGGGGGCTACGAGCAGTACTTC
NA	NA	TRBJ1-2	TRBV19	CASGYGYTF	TGTGCCAGTGGATATGGCTACACCTTC
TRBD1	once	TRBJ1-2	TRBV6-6	CASSYSANRGEDGYTF	TGTGCCAGCAGTTATTCGGCAAACAGGGGAGAGGATGGCTACACCTTC
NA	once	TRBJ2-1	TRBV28	CASSLLGREQFF	TGTGCCAGCAGTTTATTGGGTCGCGAGCAGTTCTTC
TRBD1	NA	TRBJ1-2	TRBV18	CASSMIQGADYGYTF	TGTGCCAGCTCAATGATACAGGGGGCCGACTATGGCTACACCTTC
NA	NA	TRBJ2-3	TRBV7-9	CASSTRTGVNTDTQYF	TGTGCCAGCAGCACCCGAACCGGGGTCAACACAGATACGCAGTATTTT
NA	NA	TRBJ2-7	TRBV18	CASSPSAALWEQYF	TGTGCCAGCTCACCATCGGCAGCCCTCTGGGAGCAGTACTTC
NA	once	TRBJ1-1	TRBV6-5	CASSYDSANTEAFF	TGTGCCAGCAGTTACGACAGTGCAAACACTGAAGCTTTCTTT
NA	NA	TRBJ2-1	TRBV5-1	CASSLGLAGYNEQFF	TGCGCCAGCAGCTTGGGGCTAGCAGGGTACAATGAGCAGTTCTTC
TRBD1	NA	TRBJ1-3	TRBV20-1	CSASPGQDGNTIYF	TGCAGTGCTAGTCCTGGACAGGATGGAAACACCATATATTTT
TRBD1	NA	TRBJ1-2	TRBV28	CASSGGGQGKSHGYTF	TGTGCCAGCAGTGGGGGGGGACAGGGCAAATCCCATGGCTACACCTTC
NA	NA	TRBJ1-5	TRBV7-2	CASSLRGDQPQHF	TGTGCCAGCAGCTTGCGTGGGGATCAGCCCCAGCATTTT
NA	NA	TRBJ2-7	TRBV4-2	CASSQGPARDEQYF	TGTGCCAGCAGCCAAGGACCAGCGAGGGACGAGCAGTACTTC
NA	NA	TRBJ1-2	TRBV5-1	CASSPGTENYGYTF	TGCGCCAGCAGTCCGGGGACTGAGAACTATGGCTACACCTTC
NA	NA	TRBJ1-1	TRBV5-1	CASSLEGRDTEAFF	TGCGCCAGCAGCTTGGAGGGGAGGGACACTGAAGCTTTCTTT
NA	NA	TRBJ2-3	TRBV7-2	CASSTRDSDTQYF	TGTGCCAGCAGCACGCGGGATTCAGATACGCAGTATTTT
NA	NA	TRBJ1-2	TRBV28	CASSLEAPGQSWGYTF	TGTGCCAGCAGTTTAGAGGCCCCGGGACAAAGTTGGGGCTACACCTTC
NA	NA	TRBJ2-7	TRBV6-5	CASKPRSSSYEQYF	TGTGCCAGCAAACCACGGAGTAGCTCCTACGAGCAGTACTTC